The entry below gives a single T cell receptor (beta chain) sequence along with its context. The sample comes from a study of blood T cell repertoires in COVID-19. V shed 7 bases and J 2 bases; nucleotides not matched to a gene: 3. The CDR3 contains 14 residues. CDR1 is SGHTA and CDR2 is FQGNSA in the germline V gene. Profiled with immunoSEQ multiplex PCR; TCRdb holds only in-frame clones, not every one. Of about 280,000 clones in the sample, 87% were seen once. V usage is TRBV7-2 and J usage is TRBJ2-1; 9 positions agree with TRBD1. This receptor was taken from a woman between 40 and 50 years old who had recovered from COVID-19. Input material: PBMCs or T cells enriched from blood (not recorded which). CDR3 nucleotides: TGTGCCAGCAAAACAGGGGGCCCCTACAATGAGCAGTTCTTC. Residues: CASKTGGPYNEQFF.